The 16 T cell receptor beta chains below were found in one sample sequenced in a study of CD8+ T cells in alopecia areata. Treatment given: oral pan-JAK inhibitor, 5-10 mg twice daily. The authors extracted RNA and reverse transcribed it into cDNA as the sequencing template. This table comes from immunoSEQ multiplex PCR, and its TCRdb copy is limited to in-frame clones, with some not included. Among roughly 200,000 clones listed, roughly 50% were seen once. The starting material was CD8+ T cells sorted from blood, obtained at week 24, from a patient treated with tofacitinib. The receptors were gathered from a human donor with alopecia areata.

The chain carries TRBV7-3 and TRBJ2-3; no definite D call. Germline-derived CDR1 and CDR2 are SGHTA and FQGTGA. V was trimmed by 4 bases and J by 0 bases, leaving 2 bases between them. CDR3 size: 12 residues. The CDR3 nucleotides read TGTGCCAGCAGCTCGAGCACAGATACGCAGTATTTT. Amino acids: CASSSSTDTQYF.

The chain has TRBV30 and TRBJ1-6; possible D gene TRBD1, 6 bases. Germline V gene sequence: CDR1 GTSNPN, CDR2 SVGIG (reference sequence). V was cut by 2 bases and J by 7 bases, with 12 bases left in between. This CDR3 is 14 amino acids long. The CDR3 region has the DNA TGTGCCTGGAGTATCGGGACATCGAATTCACCCCTCCACTTT. Amino acids: CAWSIGTSNSPLHF.

The chain employs TRBV15 and TRBJ2-3; TRBD2 agrees at 9 bases. Germline CDR1 is LNHNV and CDR2 is YYDKDF (reference sequence). This CDR3 has 16 residues. After removal of 0 bases from V and 7 bases from J, the junction contained 8 bases not matched to a gene. In nucleotides, the CDR3 is TGTGCCACCAGCAGAGAACGCGGCGGGGGGGCGAATACGCAGTATTTT. As protein: CATSRERGGGANTQYF.

The chain joins TRBV13 to TRBJ2-7, with TRBD2 matching over 9 bases. CDR1 and CDR2 (germline): PRHDT, FYEKMQ (reference sequence). The CDR3 length is 13 residues. The V and J ends lost 8 bases and 2 bases, in that order; junction bases with no gene match: 4. The DNA of the CDR3 is TGTGCCAGCCAGACTAGCGGAGCCTACGAGCAGTACTTC. It translates to CASQTSGAYEQYF.

Remarks on this clone: This sample includes further DNA sequences coding for the same CDR3. V and J are TRBV7-3 and TRBJ2-3; either TRBD1 or TRBD2 may supply D (6 bases each). Trimming shortened V by 0 bases and J by 0 bases, and 7 bases separated the two germline ends. This CDR3 has 15 amino acids. Germline values: CDR1 SGHTA, CDR2 FQGTGA. CDR3 nucleotide sequence: TGTGCCAGCAGCTTAACGGGGGGCAGCACAGATACGCAGTATTTT. Translated, it gives CASSLTGGSTDTQYF. Full variable domain (missing parts from reference TRBV7-3 and TRBJ2-3): GAGVSQTPSNKVTEKGKYVELRCDPISGHTALYWYRQSLGQGPEFLIYFQGTGAADDSGLPNDRFFAVRPEGSVSTLKIQRTERGDSAVYLCASSLTGGSTDTQYFGPGTRLTVL.

In this sample, this clone turned up a few times. The genes are TRBV4-1 and TRBJ2-3; 7 bases fit TRBD2. This CDR3 spans 14 amino acids. The junction had 4 bases not matched to a gene; V was cut back by 0 bases and J by 7 bases. CDR1 and CDR2 from the germline V gene are MGHRA and YSYEKL. CDR3 in DNA: TGCGCCAGCAGCCAAGATCCGGGACTACATACGCAGTATTTT. It yields the protein CASSQDPGLHTQYF.

The J gene is TRBJ2-3, the V gene TRBV9; a weak D match, TRBD2 (5 bases). The CDR3 loop spans 16 amino acids. V was clipped by 0 bases and J by 2 bases, with 13 bases between them. Germline V gene data show CDR1 as SGDLS and CDR2 as YYNGEE. CDR3 nucleotide sequence: TGTGCCAGCAGCGTAGGGGCAGCGGAACTCACAGATACGCAGTATTTT. This sequence encodes CASSVGAAELTDTQYF.

This chain joins TRBV13 and TRBJ2-1; 13 bases match TRBD2. Germline-derived CDR1 and CDR2 are PRHDT and FYEKMQ (reference sequence). This CDR3 comprises 16 residues. Trimming cost V 5 bases and J 8 bases; bases outside gene matches: 9. CDR3 DNA sequence: TGTGCCAGCAGCATCCAGACTAGCGGGGGGTCCGATGAGCAGTTCTTC. It yields the protein CASSIQTSGGSDEQFF.

The V gene is TRBV7-3, the J gene TRBJ2-5; 7 positions agree with TRBD2. Looked up from germline, CDR1 is SGHTA and CDR2 is FQGTGA. Unmatched junction bases numbered 4, after V lost 1 base and J lost 5 bases. CDR3 length: 14 amino acids. CDR3 amino acids: CASSLRGGTETQYF. CDR3 nucleotides: TGTGCCAGCAGCTTAAGGGGGGGGACGGAGACCCAGTACTTC.

The chain has TRBV4-3 and TRBJ2-2; 7 nucleotides align to TRBD2. Germline V gene sequence: CDR1 LGHNA, CDR2 YSLEER. Unmatched junction bases numbered 3, after V lost 0 bases and J lost 5 bases. The CDR3 has 15 residues. The CDR3 bases are TGCGCCAGCAGCCAAGAATTGCGGGGGACCGGGGAGCTGTTTTTT. It codes for CASSQELRGTGELFF.

About this clone itself: At one end the junction does not follow the germline gene, possibly because of a read error. V is TRBV29-1 and J is TRBJ1-2; D call uncertain. Germline V CDR1 and CDR2: SQVTM, ANQGSEA. The CDR3 consists of 12 residues. The CDR3 sequence is CSVTATNYRYTF. The CDR3 region has the DNA TGCAGCGTTACTGCTACTAACTATCGCTACACCTTC.

This clone has a single count. V usage is TRBV27 and J usage is TRBJ2-3; no clear D. The V end lost 2 bases, the J end lost 8 bases, and 5 bases lay between the germline ends. Germline CDR1 and CDR2: MNHEY and SMNVEV (reference sequence). The CDR3 is made up of 11 amino acids. The CDR3 reads CASSLGSTQYF. Here the CDR3 DNA reads TGTGCCAGCAGTTTAGGCAGTACGCAGTATTTT.

The chain carries TRBV6-5 and TRBJ2-1; tentatively, D is TRBD1 or TRBD2 (6 bases each). The germline V and J ends were trimmed by 7 bases and 4 bases, with 17 bases remaining between them. Per germline, CDR1 MNHEY and CDR2 SVGAGI. The CDR3 consists of 15 residues. The CDR3 region has the DNA TGTGCCAGCAAGGTCGGGGGCCTAAATTACAATGAGCAGTTCTTC. This sequence encodes CASKVGGLNYNEQFF.

The gene calls are TRBV25-1 and TRBJ2-7, with a tentative D call TRBD2 (6 bases). Trimming removed 1 base at V and 7 bases at J, with 14 bases between. CDR1 and CDR2 (germline): MGHDK, SYGVNS. The CDR3 loop spans 14 amino acids. The CDR3 region is CASSESYGGEEQYF. In nucleotides, the CDR3 is TGTGCCAGCAGTGAATCATACGGGGGTGAGGAGCAGTACTTC.

This clone has more than one count but fewer than ten. This rearrangement joins TRBV7-9 to TRBJ2-1, with D uncertain. The ends were cut back, 4 bases at V and 3 bases at J, with 7 bases in the middle. This CDR3 is 13 amino acids long. Germline V gives CDR1 SEHNR, CDR2 FQNEAQ (reference sequence). Written as DNA, the CDR3 is TGTGCCAGCAGCTCCGCCGGCTACAATGAGCAGTTCTTC. Encoded protein: CASSSAGYNEQFF.

This clone was seen a few times. J is TRBJ2-2 and V is TRBV7-9; no clear D gene. Germline V lookup: CDR1 SEHNR, CDR2 FQNEAQ (reference sequence). This CDR3 is built from 13 residues. The V and J ends lost 1 base and 7 bases respectively, with 7 bases between them. DNA of the CDR3: TGTGCCAGCAGCTTAGGGGGTAACGGGGAGCTGTTTTTT. Translation gives CASSLGGNGELFF. The complete variable domain, with remaining parts taken from reference TRBV7-9 and TRBJ2-2, reads DTGVSQNPRHKITKRGQNVTFRCDPISEHNRLYWYRQTLGQGPEFLTYFQNEAQLEKSRLLSDRFSAERPKGSFSTLEIQRTEQGDSAMYLCASSLGGNGELFFGEGSRLTVL.